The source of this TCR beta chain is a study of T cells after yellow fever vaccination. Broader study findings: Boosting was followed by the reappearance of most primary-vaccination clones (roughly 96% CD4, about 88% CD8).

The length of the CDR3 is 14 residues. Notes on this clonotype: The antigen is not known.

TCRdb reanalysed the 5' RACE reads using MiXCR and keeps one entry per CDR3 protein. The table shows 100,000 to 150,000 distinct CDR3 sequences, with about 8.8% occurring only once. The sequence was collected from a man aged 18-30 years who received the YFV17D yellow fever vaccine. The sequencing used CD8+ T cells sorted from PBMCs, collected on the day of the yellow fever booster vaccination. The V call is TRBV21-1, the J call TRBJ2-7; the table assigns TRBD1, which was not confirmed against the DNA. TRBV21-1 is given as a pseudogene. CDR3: CASSNVPDTYEQYF. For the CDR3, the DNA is TGTGCCAGCAGCAACGTCCCGGACACTTACGAGCAGTACTTC.